What follows are 7 T cell receptor beta chains derived from one specimen sequenced in a study of CD8 T cells in Susac syndrome. An input of about 0.5 to 1 ug of RNA was subjected to reverse transcription using random hexamers. TCRdb itself ran the immunoSEQ multiplex PCR reads through MiXCR, one entry per CDR3 protein. The table records 150,000 to 200,000 distinct CDR3 sequences, more than 90% of them present only once. Sequenced sample: CD4+ T cells from PBMCs. Receptor source: a human donor with Susac syndrome.

The V call is TRBV6-2 or TRBV6-3, the J call TRBJ2-7; TRBD2 might be the D (6 bases). Trimming removed 5 bases from V and 0 bases from J, with 14 bases in between. Germline V gene sequence: CDR1 MNHEY, CDR2 SVGEGT. The CDR3 is made up of 15 amino acids. The CDR3 loop is CASSRGGTFSYEQYF. Here the CDR3 DNA reads TGTGCCAGCAGTCGTGGGGGGACGTTCTCCTACGAGCAGTACTTC.

In this sample, this clonotype turned up once. The V and J genes are TRBV5-6 and TRBJ2-3; possible D gene TRBD2, 5 bases. Germline CDR1 and CDR2: SGHDT and YYEEEE. This CDR3 comprises 14 residues. Between the trimmed V and J ends, which lost 3 bases and 1 base, there was a span of 9 bases. The CDR3 protein is CASSWTQGTDTQYF. For the CDR3, the DNA is TGTGCCAGCAGCTGGACTCAGGGCACAGATACGCAGTATTTT.

The chain is built from TRBV7-9 and TRBJ2-3; no clear D. The CDR3 covers 12 residues. The germline V gene has CDR1 SEHNR and CDR2 FQNEAQ (reference sequence). The V gene lost 3 bases and the J gene lost 9 bases, with 10 bases spanning the gap. CDR3 DNA sequence: TGTGCCAGCAGCTTCACGATGGGGACGCAGTATTTT. This encodes CASSFTMGTQYF.

The chain recombines TRBV20-1 with TRBJ2-5; 8 bases match TRBD2. CDR3 length: 16 amino acids. CDR1 and CDR2 from the germline V gene are DFQATT and SNEGSKA (reference sequence). After removal of 3 bases from V and 5 bases from J, the junction contained 14 bases not matched to a gene. The CDR3 sequence: CSASFVAGGNQETQYF. CDR3 bases: TGCAGTGCTAGTTTCGTTGCGGGGGGCAATCAGGAGACCCAGTACTTC.

The chain couples TRBV5-4 to TRBJ2-2, with 7 bases that match TRBD1. V lost 7 bases, J lost 2 bases, and 5 bases stayed unmatched. CDR3 length equals 14 residues. Germline V gene data show CDR1 as SGHNT and CDR2 as YYREEE (reference sequence). DNA for the CDR3: TGTGCCAGCCGCGGACAGGCAAACACCGGGGAGCTGTTTTTT. It is translated as CASRGQANTGELFF.

The rearrangement links TRBV25-1 to TRBJ2-5; D may be TRBD1 or TRBD2 (7 bases each). Germline-derived CDR1 and CDR2 are MGHDK and SYGVNS. V lost 5 bases to trimming and J lost 5 bases, with 15 bases between them. The CDR3 length is 14 residues. CDR3 sequence reads: CASSLGGGAETQYF. The CDR3, as DNA: TGTGCCAGCAGTCTGGGAGGGGGCGCGGAGACCCAGTACTTC.

The rearrangement uses TRBV4-1 and TRBJ2-3; no definite D call. The germline V and J ends were trimmed by 0 bases and 1 base, with 5 bases remaining between them. The CDR3 length is 14 residues. Germline assignment: CDR1 MGHRA and CDR2 YSYEKL. CDR3 region: CASSQEDRTDTQYF. The CDR3 coding sequence is TGCGCCAGCAGCCAAGAAGATCGCACAGATACGCAGTATTTT.